Below are 22 T cell receptor beta chains sequenced from a single sample in a study of OX40 agonist ivuxolimab in advanced cancers. Only in-frame clones appear in the TCRdb table, and some are missing; sequencing was by immunoSEQ multiplex PCR. Among about 80,000 clones, approximately 85% were seen once, and the ten largest hold around a quarter. Sequenced material: CD4+ or CD8+ T cells sorted from blood, taken in a trial of the OX40 agonist ivuxolimab. Source of these receptors: an adult with an advanced solid tumor such as melanoma, head and neck, liver or kidney cancer.

The gene calls are TRBV28 and TRBJ1-1; 7 nucleotides align to TRBD1. The CDR3 consists of 14 residues. J gave up 4 bases and V 9 bases, and 11 bases lay outside the gene matches. Germline assignment: CDR1 MDHEN and CDR2 SYDVKM. The CDR3 loop is CASDRELRGTEAFF. The DNA of the CDR3 is TGTGCCAGTGACAGGGAATTGAGGGGCACTGAAGCTTTCTTT.

This chain links TRBV5-4 with TRBJ2-7; D possibly corresponds to TRBD2 (6 bases). There are 14 residues in the CDR3. V lost 4 bases, J lost 3 bases, and 14 bases lay in between. Germline loops: CDR1 SGHNT, CDR2 YYREEE (reference sequence). CDR3 sequence reads: CASSPGPTSYEQYF. The CDR3 DNA reads TGTGCCAGCAGCCCCGGTCCGACTAGCTACGAGCAGTACTTC.

The chain joins TRBV2 to TRBJ1-5, with D uncertain. Germline CDR1 is SNHLY and CDR2 is FYNNEI. V lost 1 base and J 7 bases, leaving 14 bases between the germline ends. The CDR3 runs to 15 residues. The CDR3 bases are TGTGCCAGCAGTGAAGGAGGGCTCAGGCGGCAGCCCCAGCATTTT. Protein sequence: CASSEGGLRRQPQHF.

The chain links TRBV30 to TRBJ2-2; 8 bases match TRBD2. V was clipped by 2 bases and J by 1 base; unmatched bases: 3. CDR1 is GTSNPN and CDR2 is SVGIG in the germline V gene (reference sequence). This CDR3 has 15 residues. The CDR3 region is CAWSLGGENTGELFF. The CDR3 nucleotides are TGTGCCTGGAGTCTCGGGGGGGAGAACACCGGGGAGCTGTTTTTT.

V and J are TRBV19 and TRBJ1-2, with TRBD1 matching over 9 bases. Germline V CDR1 and CDR2: LNHDA, SQIVND (reference sequence). V shed 5 bases, J shed 10 bases, and the junction held 14 bases outside the gene matches. This CDR3 is built from 15 residues. The DNA of the CDR3 is TGTGCCAGTAGTGCCTGGGAACGGGACAGGGAGTCCTACACCTTC. Encoded protein: CASSAWERDRESYTF.

A single count supports this clone. The genes are TRBV6-5 and TRBJ2-7; D is tentatively TRBD1 or TRBD2 (5 bases each). The V end was cut by 8 bases, the J end by 4 bases, with 12 bases between. The germline V gene encodes CDR1 MNHEY and CDR2 SVGAGI. The CDR3 covers 12 residues. The CDR3 spells CASGTSRYEQYF. CDR3 sequence (DNA): TGTGCCAGCGGGACCTCTCGGTACGAGCAGTACTTC.

The CDR3 reads CASSLSGGGELFF. In nucleotides, the CDR3 is TGTGCCAGCAGCTTAAGTGGAGGAGGGGAGCTGTTTTTT. The V and J genes are TRBV7-9 and TRBJ2-2; possible D gene TRBD2, 5 bases. The germline gives CDR1 SEHNR, CDR2 FQNEAQ (reference sequence). Trimming took off 2 bases at V and 8 bases at J, with 9 bases between the two ends. The CDR3 runs 13 residues.

The chain joins TRBV6-5 to TRBJ2-3; no clear D gene. Germline values: CDR1 MNHEY, CDR2 SVGAGI. CDR3 length: 13 amino acids. V was cut by 5 bases and J by 2 bases, with 8 bases left in between. The CDR3 reads CASSHPATDTQYF. CDR3 in DNA: TGTGCCAGCAGTCATCCAGCCACAGATACGCAGTATTTT.

The CDR3 sequence: CASSLDKNIQYF. The CDR3 coding sequence is TGCGCCAGCAGCTTGGACAAAAACATTCAGTACTTC. The chain carries TRBV4-3 and TRBJ2-4, with D unresolved. V dropped 5 bases and J dropped 3 bases, with 5 bases sitting between them. CDR1 and CDR2 (germline): LGHNA, YSLEER. This CDR3 contains 12 residues.

This chain links TRBV18 with TRBJ2-5; D unclear. Trimming cost V 1 base and J 5 bases, with 11 bases left between them. Per germline, CDR1 KGHSH and CDR2 LQKENI. The CDR3 totals 14 residues. CDR3 bases: TGTGCCAGCTCACCACTCCCCGCTGCGGAGACCCAGTACTTC. Translated, it gives CASSPLPAAETQYF.

This sequence joins TRBV10-2 and TRBJ1-1; TRBD1 might be the D (6 bases). This CDR3 contains 15 residues. Germline CDR1 and CDR2: WSHSY and SAAADI. Trimming removed 8 bases from V and 6 bases from J, with 22 bases in between. The CDR3 DNA is TGCGCCAGCGGTACCCCCAACGGGGGACATCCTGAAGCTTTCTTT. Encoded protein: CASGTPNGGHPEAFF.

The chain links TRBV9 to TRBJ2-1; D is perhaps TRBD2 (6 bases). Germline V CDR1 and CDR2: SGDLS, YYNGEE. The CDR3 runs 16 residues. Trimming shortened V by 0 bases and J by 4 bases, and 14 bases separated the two germline ends. The CDR3 here is CASSVAVLAHYNEQFF. CDR3 nucleotide sequence: TGTGCCAGCAGCGTAGCAGTTCTAGCGCATTACAATGAGCAGTTCTTC.

This clone is medium-sized in the sample. The chain carries TRBV30 and TRBJ2-2, with D maybe TRBD2 (6 bases). V was shortened by 6 bases and J by 3 bases, with 11 bases between the two germline ends. This CDR3 is built from 13 residues. Per the germline V gene, CDR1 is GTSNPN and CDR2 is SVGIG (reference sequence). The chain's CDR3 is CACRDFYTGELFF. CDR3 in DNA: TGTGCCTGCCGGGACTTCTACACCGGGGAGCTGTTTTTT.

The chain carries TRBV10-3 and TRBJ2-1; tentatively, D is TRBD1 (5 bases). Germline V CDR1 and CDR2: ENHRY, SYGVKD. Trimming left V 9 bases short and J 7 bases short, with 13 bases between. CDR3 size: 12 residues. The CDR3 is CAMGPIPNEQFF. In nucleotides, the CDR3 is TGTGCCATGGGGCCGATCCCGAATGAGCAGTTCTTC.

The chain joins TRBV7-8 to TRBJ2-7; D ambiguous. The CDR3 length is 13 residues. Germline V gives CDR1 SGHVS, CDR2 FQNEAQ. The V end was cut by 1 base, the J end by 8 bases, with 12 bases between. The CDR3 sequence: CASSLVGRRQQYF. Written as DNA, the CDR3 is TGTGCCAGCAGCTTAGTTGGCCGCCGACAGCAGTACTTC.

The genes are TRBV18 and TRBJ2-7, with TRBD2 matching 9 bases. This CDR3 comprises 14 residues. Unmatched junction bases numbered 3, after V lost 1 base and J lost 5 bases. Per germline, CDR1 KGHSH and CDR2 LQKENI. The CDR3 DNA reads as TGTGCCAGCTCACCACTGGCTAGCGGGAACGAGCAGTACTTC. As protein: CASSPLASGNEQYF. The full variable domain, completed using reference TRBV18 and TRBJ2-7, is NAGVMQNPRHLVRRRGQEARLRCSPMKGHSHVYWYRQLPEEGLKFMVYLQKENIIDESGMPKERFSAEFPKEGPSILRIQQVVRGDSAAYFCASSPLASGNEQYFGPGTRLTVT.

The chain recombines TRBV6-1 with TRBJ2-5, with a tentative D call TRBD1 (5 bases). The J call may be wrong; the DNA end is better matched by TRBJ2-7. Germline CDR1 and CDR2: MNHNS and SASEGT. This CDR3 region has 11 residues. CDR3 nucleotides: TGTGCCAGCAGTGTCAGGGACGAGCAGTACTTC. Its translation is CASSVRDEQYF.

The rearrangement uses TRBV5-8 and TRBJ1-4; 9 positions match TRBD1. CDR1 SGHTS and CDR2 YDEGEE come from the germline V gene. This CDR3 has 15 amino acids. Trimming at V came to 6 bases and at J to 2 bases, leaving 5 bases not matched to a gene. As DNA, the CDR3 is TGTGCCAGCACCCCGGGGACAGGGACTAATGAAAAACTGTTTTTT. As protein: CASTPGTGTNEKLFF.

The gene calls are TRBV5-1 and TRBJ2-2; D uncertain. Germline V gene sequence: CDR1 SGHRS, CDR2 YFSETQ. The CDR3 has 14 amino acids. The V gene lost 7 bases and the J gene lost 0 bases, with 10 bases spanning the gap. The CDR3 nucleotides are TGCGCCAGCCTCGGCGCGTCGAACACCGGGGAGCTGTTTTTT. Translated: CASLGASNTGELFF.

The chain couples TRBV4-1 to TRBJ2-1; 10 bases are shared with TRBD2. CDR1 is MGHRA and CDR2 is YSYEKL in the germline V gene. J gave up 9 bases and V 0 bases, and 8 bases lay outside the gene matches. This CDR3 region has 16 residues. The CDR3 is CASSQDALAGEVEQFF. As DNA, the CDR3 is TGCGCCAGCAGCCAAGATGCCCTAGCGGGAGAGGTTGAGCAGTTCTTC.

V and J are TRBV6-5 and TRBJ2-5; TRBD2 aligns across 11 bases. Near its end, the DNA agrees better with TRBJ2-7, so the J call may be wrong. The CDR3 extends over 14 amino acids. Looked up from germline, CDR1 is MNHEY and CDR2 is SVGAGI. The DNA for the CDR3 is TGTGCCAGCAGTGACACTAGCGGGAGATACGAGCAGTACTTC. Its translation is CASSDTSGRYEQYF.

This chain links TRBV5-1 with TRBJ1-1, with no clear D. This CDR3 has 15 amino acids. Trimming took off 2 bases at V and 1 base at J, with 12 bases between the two ends. Germline lookup yields CDR1 SGHRS and CDR2 YFSETQ. The CDR3 DNA reads TGCGCCAGCAGCTTCGACGGTACTACGAACACTGAAGCTTTCTTT. Protein product: CASSFDGTTNTEAFF.